This T cell receptor beta chain was sequenced in a study of T cells expressing NK-cell markers. Study details: One of eight sequenced donors was HCMV-seronegative; the other seven were seropositive.

TCRdb re-called the 5' RACE reads; one entry per CDR3 protein, DNA not given. The sample has fewer than 550,000 distinct CDR3 sequences, and its top ten clones hold roughly 1.4%. The length of the CDR3 is 15 residues. Germline assignment: CDR1 LNHDA and CDR2 SQIVND (reference sequence). Sequencing used blood T cells: a sorted CD56 or NKG2C T cell subset, CD4+ or CD8+ T cells, or bulk PBMC T cells (not recorded which). The chain joins TRBV19 to TRBJ2-5; TCRdb proposes TRBD2, but this gene call is untestable without DNA. This receptor was obtained from a woman aged 45 to 65 in good health. CDR3 sequence: CASSQLDIPSETQYF.